This T cell receptor (beta chain) comes out of a study of T cell repertoires in cytomegalovirus infection. This clonotype was counted at least ten times. Its antigen remains unidentified. Each CDR3 protein is one row after TCRdb ran MiXCR on the reads. The table shows 750,000 to 950,000 distinct CDR3 sequences, with about 29% occurring only once. V lost 1 base to trimming and J lost 0 bases; unmatched junction nucleotides: 11. This CDR3 contains 19 residues. The germline V gene encodes CDR1 SGHTA and CDR2 FQGNSA. General study findings and limits: Cumulative public TCR beta family frequency identified carriers of CMV plus the relevant HLA.

The rearrangement joins TRBV7-2 to TRBJ1-5; TRBD1 agrees at 8 bases. Specimen: cultured CD8+ T cells from PBMCs, collected from culture after CMV antigen stimulation. This sequence was found in a human donor in good health (CMV status not recorded). Some clones in this sample may be carry-over from other donors' samples. CDR3 bases: TGTGCCAGCAGCTTAGGGGGCAGGGGGCAATATGATAGCAATCAGCCCCAGCATTTT. Amino acid sequence: CASSLGGRGQYDSNQPQHF.